One and the same sample provided the 9 T cell receptor beta chains below, sequenced in a study of T cells in women clearing cervical HPV infection. Profiling relied on immunoSEQ multiplex PCR, and the TCRdb table lists in-frame clones only, not all of them. The clone table shows about 20,000 clones, with the ten largest holding approximately 5%. Sequenced material: blood buffy coat. The source is a woman aged 18-70 years with a cervical HPV16 infection that either progressed to CIN3+ or cleared (not recorded which).

A word on this clone: With the read ending 3 residues before the CDR3 end, the germline J gene is used to fill in that end. The V gene is TRBV11-2, the J gene TRBJ1-6; D gene ambiguous. The CDR3 is made up of 12 amino acids. V gave up 0 bases and J gave up 12 bases, with 6 bases separating them. Germline V gives CDR1 SGHAT, CDR2 FQNNGV. The sequenced part of the CDR3 DNA is TGTGCCAGCAGCTTAGACCGGGGACCC. This sequence encodes CASSLDRGP. The CDR3 reads in full as CASSLDRGPLHF.

Points on this clone: The CDR3 extends 3 residues past the end of the read, so its final part is completed from the germline J gene. V gene TRBV13 combines with J gene TRBJ2-2; D is perhaps TRBD1 (5 bases). There are 13 residues in the CDR3. Germline lookup yields CDR1 PRHDT and CDR2 FYEKMQ (reference sequence). V was clipped by 4 bases and J by 5 bases, with 8 bases between them. The sequenced part of the CDR3 DNA is TGTGCCAGCAGCTCTGGGGCGACCGGGGAG. This sequence encodes CASSSGATGE. From start to end, the CDR3 is CASSSGATGELFF.

To note about this clone: The CDR3 end lies 3 residues beyond the end of the read and is filled in from the germline J gene. The J gene is TRBJ1-1, the V gene TRBV5-1, with D perhaps matching TRBD1 (6 bases). CDR3 size: 15 residues. Germline V gene lookup returns CDR1 SGHRS and CDR2 YFSETQ. The CDR3 reads CASSPLDSLTSGAFF. The DNA read from the CDR3 is TGCGCCAGCAGCCCCCTGGACAGTCTTACCAGTGGC. The complete variable domain, with remaining parts taken from reference TRBV5-1 and TRBJ1-1, reads KAGVTQTPRYLIKTRGQQVTLSCSPISGHRSVSWYQQTPGQGLQFLFEYFSETQRNKGNFPGRFSGRQFSNSRSEMNVSTLELGDSALYLCASSPLDSLTSGAFFGQGTRLTVV.

Frequency places this clone as medium-sized. The read terminates 3 residues ahead of where the CDR3 ends, so the germline J gene completes it. The J gene is TRBJ2-3, the V gene TRBV14; D gene ambiguous. V was pared by 4 bases and J by 6 bases, with 11 bases between. CDR1 SGHDN and CDR2 FVKESK come from the germline V gene. The CDR3 extends over 13 amino acids. CDR3 DNA, as far as it was read: TGTGCCAGCAGCCGAACGGCAGCGGATACG. Residues: CASSRTAADT. The whole CDR3 reads CASSRTAADTQYF. The entire variable domain, with the rest obtained from reference TRBV14 and TRBJ2-3, is as follows: EAGVTQFPSHSVIEKGQTVTLRCDPISGHDNLYWYRRVMGKEIKFLLHFVKESKQDESGMPNNRFLAERTGGTYSTLKVQPAELEDSGVYFCASSRTAADTQYFGPGTRLTVL.

As concerns this clone: The CDR3 end lies 3 residues beyond the end of the read and is filled in from the germline J gene. V and J are TRBV5-5 and TRBJ2-1; no firm D call. CDR1 SGHKS and CDR2 YYEKEE come from the germline V gene (reference sequence). The CDR3 consists of 13 residues. Deletions cut 0 bases from V and 4 bases from J, with 5 bases between. CDR3 bases read: TGTGCCAGCAGCTTGGCTAGATACAATGAG. As protein: CASSLARYNE. The CDR3 reads in full as CASSLARYNEQFF.

A word on this clone: The CDR3 goes on 3 residues after the read ends, and that part is filled in from the germline J gene. The chain joins TRBV7-6 to TRBJ2-1; D is perhaps TRBD1 (6 bases). Germline CDR1 is SGHVS and CDR2 is FNYEAQ. The CDR3 totals 15 residues. Trimming removed 1 base from V and 7 bases from J, with 14 bases in between. This chain's CDR3 is CASSLGSGVMNEQFF. Partial CDR3 DNA: TGTGCCAGCAGCTTAGGGTCAGGGGTGATGAATGAG.

A word on this clone: The read halts 3 residues ahead of the CDR3 end, with the missing end drawn from the germline J gene. The chain has TRBV4-2 and TRBJ2-4; perhaps TRBD1 as D (6 bases). The V and J ends lost 2 bases and 2 bases respectively, with 10 bases between them. CDR1 LGHNA and CDR2 YNFKEQ come from the germline V gene. The CDR3 consists of 15 residues. CDR3 DNA, as far as it was read: TGTGCCAGCAGCCAACCAACAGGGACCAAAAACATT. Translation gives CASSQPTGTKNI. The full CDR3 is CASSQPTGTKNIQYF.

As regards this clone: With the read ending 3 residues before the CDR3 end, the germline J gene is used to fill in that end. The chain couples TRBV6-2 or TRBV6-3 to TRBJ2-7; D may be TRBD2 (5 bases). The CDR3 is 13 amino acids. V lost 3 bases to trimming and J lost 5 bases, with 11 bases between them. Germline values: CDR1 MNHEY, CDR2 SVGEGT. The chain's CDR3 is CASSYLRRDEQYF. The sequenced part of the CDR3 DNA is TGTGCCAGCAGTTATCTCAGGCGGGACGAG.

Details on this clone: The missing CDR3 end, 3 residues past where the read stops, is filled in from the germline J gene. The J gene is TRBJ2-2, the V gene TRBV5-1; maybe TRBD1 (6 bases). Per germline, CDR1 SGHRS and CDR2 YFSETQ. Between the trimmed V and J ends, which lost 4 bases and 5 bases, there was a span of 15 bases. The CDR3 is 15 residues long. The CDR3 region is CASSPRGPETGELFF. The CDR3 bases that were read are TGCGCCAGCAGCCCCAGGGGTCCCGAGACCGGGGAG. The full variable domain, completed using reference TRBV5-1 and TRBJ2-2, is KAGVTQTPRYLIKTRGQQVTLSCSPISGHRSVSWYQQTPGQGLQFLFEYFSETQRNKGNFPGRFSGRQFSNSRSEMNVSTLELGDSALYLCASSPRGPETGELFFGEGSRLTVL.